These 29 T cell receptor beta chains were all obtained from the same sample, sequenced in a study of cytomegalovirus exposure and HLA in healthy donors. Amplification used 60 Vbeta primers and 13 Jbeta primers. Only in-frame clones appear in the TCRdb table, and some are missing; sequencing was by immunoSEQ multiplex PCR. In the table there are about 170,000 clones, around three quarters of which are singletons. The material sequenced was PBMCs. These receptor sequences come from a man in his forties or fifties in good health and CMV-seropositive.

The chain's CDR3 is CAITYSTTGGTYNEQFF. CDR3 DNA: TGTGCCATCACCTATTCGACAACAGGGGGGACCTACAATGAGCAGTTCTTC. The chain is built from TRBV10-3 and TRBJ2-1, with 8 bases aligning to TRBD1. Germline loops: CDR1 ENHRY, CDR2 SYGVKD. With V trimmed by 7 bases and J by 2 bases, 13 bases remained unmatched. This CDR3 has 17 amino acids.

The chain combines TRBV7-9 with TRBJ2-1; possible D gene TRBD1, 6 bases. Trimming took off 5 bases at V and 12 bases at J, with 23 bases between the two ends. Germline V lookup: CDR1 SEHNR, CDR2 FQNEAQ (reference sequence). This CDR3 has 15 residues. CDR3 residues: CASSPERPDSDVQFF. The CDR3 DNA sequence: TGTGCCAGCAGCCCGGAGCGGCCGGACAGTGATGTGCAGTTCTTC. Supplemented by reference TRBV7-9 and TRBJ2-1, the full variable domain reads DTGVSQNPRHKITKRGQNVTFRCDPISEHNRLYWYRQTLGQGPEFLTYFQNEAQLEKSRLLSDRFSAERPKGSFSTLEIQRTEQGDSAMYLCASSPERPDSDVQFFGPGTRLTVL.

For the CDR3, the DNA is TGCGCCAGCAGCTTGTACAGGAACACTGAAGCTTTCTTT. Translating it yields CASSLYRNTEAFF. The chain has TRBV5-1 and TRBJ1-1; D call uncertain. V shed 1 base and J shed 1 base, with 5 bases lying between them. This CDR3 has 13 amino acids. Germline V gives CDR1 SGHRS, CDR2 YFSETQ.

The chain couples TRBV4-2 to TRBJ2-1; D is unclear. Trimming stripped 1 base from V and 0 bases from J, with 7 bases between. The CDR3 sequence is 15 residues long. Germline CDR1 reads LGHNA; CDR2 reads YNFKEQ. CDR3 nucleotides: TGTGCCAGCAGCCAAGCTATTGGCTCCTACAATGAGCAGTTCTTC. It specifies CASSQAIGSYNEQFF.

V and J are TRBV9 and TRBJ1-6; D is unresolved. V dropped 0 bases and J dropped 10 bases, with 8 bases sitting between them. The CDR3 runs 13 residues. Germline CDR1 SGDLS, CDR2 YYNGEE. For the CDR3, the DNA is TGTGCCAGCAGCGTAGAGGGAGGCTCACCCCTCCACTTT. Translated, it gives CASSVEGGSPLHF.

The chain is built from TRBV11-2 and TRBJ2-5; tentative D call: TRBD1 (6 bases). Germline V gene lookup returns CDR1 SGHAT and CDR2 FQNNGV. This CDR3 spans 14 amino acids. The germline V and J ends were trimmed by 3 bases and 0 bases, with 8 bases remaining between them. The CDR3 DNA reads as TGTGCCAGCAGCTTCCGGGACAACCAAGAGACCCAGTACTTC. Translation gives CASSFRDNQETQYF.

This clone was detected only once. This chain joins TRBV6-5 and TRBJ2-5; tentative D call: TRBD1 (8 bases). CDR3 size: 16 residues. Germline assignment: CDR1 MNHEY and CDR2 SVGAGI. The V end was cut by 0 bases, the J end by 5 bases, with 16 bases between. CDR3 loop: CASSYSIGQGGETQYF. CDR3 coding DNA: TGTGCCAGCAGTTACTCGATCGGACAGGGAGGGGAGACCCAGTACTTC.

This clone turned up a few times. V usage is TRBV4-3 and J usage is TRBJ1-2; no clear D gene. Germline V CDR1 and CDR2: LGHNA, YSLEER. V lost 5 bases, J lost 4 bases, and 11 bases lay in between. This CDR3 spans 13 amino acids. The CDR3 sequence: CASSSFPSYGYTF. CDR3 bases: TGCGCCAGCAGCTCATTCCCCAGCTATGGCTACACCTTC.

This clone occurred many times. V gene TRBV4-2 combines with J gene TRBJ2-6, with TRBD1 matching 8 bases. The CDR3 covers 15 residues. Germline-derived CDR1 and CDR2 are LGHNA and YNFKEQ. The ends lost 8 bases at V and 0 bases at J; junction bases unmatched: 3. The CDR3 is CASGTGGSGANVLTF. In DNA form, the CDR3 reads TGTGCCAGCGGAACAGGGGGCTCTGGGGCCAACGTCCTGACTTTC.

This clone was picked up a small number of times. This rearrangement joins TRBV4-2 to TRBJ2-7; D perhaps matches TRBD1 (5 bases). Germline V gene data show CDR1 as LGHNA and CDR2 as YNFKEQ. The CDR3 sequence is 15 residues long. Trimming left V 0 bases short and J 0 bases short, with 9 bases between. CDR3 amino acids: CASSQEVDSSYEQYF. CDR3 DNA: TGTGCCAGCAGCCAAGAAGTCGACAGCTCCTACGAGCAGTACTTC.

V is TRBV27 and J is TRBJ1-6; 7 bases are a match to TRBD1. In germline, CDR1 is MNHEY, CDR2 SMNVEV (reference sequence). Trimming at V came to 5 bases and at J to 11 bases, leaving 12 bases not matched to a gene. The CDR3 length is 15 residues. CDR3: CASSPPGQRDPPLHF. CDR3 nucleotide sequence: TGTGCCAGCAGTCCGCCGGGACAGCGAGATCCACCCCTCCACTTT.

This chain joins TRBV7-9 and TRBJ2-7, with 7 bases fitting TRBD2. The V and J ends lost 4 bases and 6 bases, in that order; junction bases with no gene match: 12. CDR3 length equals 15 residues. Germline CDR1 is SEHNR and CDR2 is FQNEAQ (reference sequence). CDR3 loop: CASSSGEGSVGEQYF. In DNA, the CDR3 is TGTGCCAGCAGCTCGGGGGAGGGGAGTGTGGGCGAGCAGTACTTC.

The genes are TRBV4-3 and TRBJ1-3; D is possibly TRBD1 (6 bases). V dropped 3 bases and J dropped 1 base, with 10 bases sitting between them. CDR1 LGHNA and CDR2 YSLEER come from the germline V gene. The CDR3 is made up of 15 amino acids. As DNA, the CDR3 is TGCGCCAGCAGCCAGGTACAGGGTTCTGGAAACACCATATATTTT. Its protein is CASSQVQGSGNTIYF.

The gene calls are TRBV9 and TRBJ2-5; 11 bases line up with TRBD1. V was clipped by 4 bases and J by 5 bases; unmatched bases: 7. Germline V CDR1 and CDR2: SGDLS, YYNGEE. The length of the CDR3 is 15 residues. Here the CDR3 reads CASSQGTGGRETQYF. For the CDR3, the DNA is TGTGCCAGCAGCCAAGGGACAGGGGGAAGGGAGACCCAGTACTTC.

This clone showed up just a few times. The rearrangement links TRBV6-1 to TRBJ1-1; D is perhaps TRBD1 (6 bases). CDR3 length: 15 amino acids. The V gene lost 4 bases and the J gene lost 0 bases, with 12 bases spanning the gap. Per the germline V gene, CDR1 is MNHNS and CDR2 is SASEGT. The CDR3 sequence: CASSGRQVLNTEAFF. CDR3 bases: TGTGCCAGCAGTGGAAGACAGGTACTGAACACTGAAGCTTTCTTT.

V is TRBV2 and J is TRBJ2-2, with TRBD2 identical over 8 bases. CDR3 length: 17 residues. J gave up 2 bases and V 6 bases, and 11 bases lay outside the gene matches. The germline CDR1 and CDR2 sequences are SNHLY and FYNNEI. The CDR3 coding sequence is TGTGCCAGCAGGGCCACTCGAGCGGGGGCTAACACCGGGGAGCTGTTTTTT. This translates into CASRATRAGANTGELFF.

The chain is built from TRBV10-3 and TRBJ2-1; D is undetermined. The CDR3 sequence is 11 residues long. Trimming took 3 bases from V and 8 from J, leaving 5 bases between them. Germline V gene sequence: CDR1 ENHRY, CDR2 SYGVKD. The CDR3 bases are TGTGCCATCAGTGATAGCTATGAGCAGTTCTTC. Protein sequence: CAISDSYEQFF.

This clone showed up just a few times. The CDR3 DNA is TGCAGCGTTGGGGACAGGGCGGATCAGCCCCAGCATTTT. This encodes CSVGDRADQPQHF. The chain uses TRBV29-1 and TRBJ1-5; 9 bases map to TRBD1. The CDR3 runs 13 residues. Germline lookup yields CDR1 SQVTM and CDR2 ANQGSEA. With 4 bases clipped from V and 5 bases from J, the junction kept 3 bases outside the gene matches.

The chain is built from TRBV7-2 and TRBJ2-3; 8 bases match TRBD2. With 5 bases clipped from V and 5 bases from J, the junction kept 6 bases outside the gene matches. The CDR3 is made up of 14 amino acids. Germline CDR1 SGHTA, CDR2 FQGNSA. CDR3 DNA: TGTGCCAGCAGCCCGGGGGGGCCTCAAGATACGCAGTATTTT. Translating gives CASSPGGPQDTQYF.

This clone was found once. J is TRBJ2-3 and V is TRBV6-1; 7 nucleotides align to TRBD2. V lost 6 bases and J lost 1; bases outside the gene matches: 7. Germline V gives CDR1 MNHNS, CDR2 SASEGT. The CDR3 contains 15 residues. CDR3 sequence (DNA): TGTGCCAGCAGGACCTTACTAGCGCGCACAGATACGCAGTATTTT. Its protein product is CASRTLLARTDTQYF.

The CDR3: CASSSGQGVLYYEQYF. CDR3 DNA sequence: TGCGCCAGCAGCTCGGGACAGGGAGTCCTTTACTACGAGCAGTACTTC. The chain combines TRBV5-1 with TRBJ2-7, with 9 bases that match TRBD1. Germline loops: CDR1 SGHRS, CDR2 YFSETQ. CDR3 length: 16 residues. V shed 3 bases and J 3 bases; nucleotides not matched to a gene: 10.

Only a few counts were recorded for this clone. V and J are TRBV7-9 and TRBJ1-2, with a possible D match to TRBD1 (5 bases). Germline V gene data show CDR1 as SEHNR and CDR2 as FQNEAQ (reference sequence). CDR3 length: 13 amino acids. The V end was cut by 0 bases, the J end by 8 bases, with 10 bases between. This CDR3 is CASSLASGFGYTF. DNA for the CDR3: TGTGCCAGCAGCTTAGCGTCAGGGTTCGGCTACACCTTC. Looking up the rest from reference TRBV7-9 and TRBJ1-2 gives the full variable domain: DTGVSQNPRHKITKRGQNVTFRCDPISEHNRLYWYRQTLGQGPEFLTYFQNEAQLEKSRLLSDRFSAERPKGSFSTLEIQRTEQGDSAMYLCASSLASGFGYTFGSGTRLTVV.

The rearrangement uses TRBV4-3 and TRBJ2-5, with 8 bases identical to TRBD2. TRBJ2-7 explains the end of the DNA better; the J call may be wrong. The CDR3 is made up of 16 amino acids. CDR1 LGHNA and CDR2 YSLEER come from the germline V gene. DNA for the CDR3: TGCGCCAGCAGCCAGGAGCTAGCGGGTCACTCCTACGAGCAGTACTTC. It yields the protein CASSQELAGHSYEQYF.

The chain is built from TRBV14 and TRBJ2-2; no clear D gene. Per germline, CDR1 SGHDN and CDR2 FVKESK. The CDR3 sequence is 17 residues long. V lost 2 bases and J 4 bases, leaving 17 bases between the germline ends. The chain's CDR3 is CASSQRAWVGPTGELFF. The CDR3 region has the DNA TGTGCCAGCAGCCAAAGAGCGTGGGTTGGTCCCACCGGGGAGCTGTTTTTT.

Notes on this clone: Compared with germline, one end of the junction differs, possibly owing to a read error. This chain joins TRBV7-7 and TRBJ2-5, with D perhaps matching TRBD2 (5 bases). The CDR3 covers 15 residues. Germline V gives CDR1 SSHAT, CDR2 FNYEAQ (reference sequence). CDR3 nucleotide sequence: TGTGCTAGCAGCTTAGGGCGTGGAGGCCAAGAGACCCAGTACTTC. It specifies CASSLGRGGQETQYF.

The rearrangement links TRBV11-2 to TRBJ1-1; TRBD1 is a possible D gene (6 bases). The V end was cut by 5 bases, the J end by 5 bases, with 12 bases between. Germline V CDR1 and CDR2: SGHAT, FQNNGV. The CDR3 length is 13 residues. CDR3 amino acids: CASSPQGVTEAFF. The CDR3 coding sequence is TGTGCCAGCAGCCCACAGGGAGTTACTGAAGCTTTCTTT.

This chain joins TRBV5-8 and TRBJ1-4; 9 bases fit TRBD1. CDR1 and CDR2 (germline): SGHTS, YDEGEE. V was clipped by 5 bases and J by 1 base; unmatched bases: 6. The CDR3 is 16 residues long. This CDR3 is CASSLGQGGTNEKLFF. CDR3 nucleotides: TGTGCCAGCAGTCTGGGACAGGGAGGAACTAATGAAAAACTGTTTTTT.

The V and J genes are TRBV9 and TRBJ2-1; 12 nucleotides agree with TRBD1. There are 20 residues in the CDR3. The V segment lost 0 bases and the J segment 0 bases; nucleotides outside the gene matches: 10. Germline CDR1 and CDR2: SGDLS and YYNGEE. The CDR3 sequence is CASSVEGDRGPRSSYNEQFF. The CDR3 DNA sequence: TGTGCCAGCAGCGTAGAGGGGGACAGGGGGCCCAGGAGCTCCTACAATGAGCAGTTCTTC.

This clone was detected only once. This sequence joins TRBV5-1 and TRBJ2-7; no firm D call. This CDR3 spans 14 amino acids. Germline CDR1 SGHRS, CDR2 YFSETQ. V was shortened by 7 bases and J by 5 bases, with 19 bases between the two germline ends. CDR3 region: CASCRRLPSDEQYF. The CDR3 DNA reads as TGCGCCAGCTGCCGGAGACTCCCCTCGGACGAGCAGTACTTC.